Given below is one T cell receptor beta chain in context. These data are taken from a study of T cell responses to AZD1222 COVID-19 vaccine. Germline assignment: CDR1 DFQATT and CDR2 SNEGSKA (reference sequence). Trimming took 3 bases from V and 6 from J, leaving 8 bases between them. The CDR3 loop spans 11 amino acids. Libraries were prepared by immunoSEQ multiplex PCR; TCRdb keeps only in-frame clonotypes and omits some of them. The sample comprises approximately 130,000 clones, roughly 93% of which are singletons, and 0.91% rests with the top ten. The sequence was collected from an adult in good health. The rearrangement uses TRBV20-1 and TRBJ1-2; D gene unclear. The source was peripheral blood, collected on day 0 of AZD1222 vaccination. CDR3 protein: CSASLGNGYTF. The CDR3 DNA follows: TGCAGTGCTAGTCTGGGTAATGGCTACACCTTC.